This is a list of T cell receptor beta chains from one sample in a study of early stage breast cancer tumors. Assay: immunoSEQ multiplex PCR; the TCRdb copy retains only in-frame clones and omits some. Here the sample spans about 9,900 clones, roughly 64% being singletons. Sequenced input: breast tumor tissue. The receptors were sampled from a person aged 55 to 70 with breast cancer. The CDR3 runs from the conserved cysteine through the conserved F or W. Each record gives: V gene, clone size, D gene, J gene, CDR3 protein, CDR3 DNA. D genes are given only for firm matches. Part of the rows lack a size; the others show once, few, many or a class for expanded clones.

TRBV28,-,TRBD2,TRBJ2-5,CASSSIGTSGKETQYF,TGTGCCAGCAGTTCTATCGGGACTAGCGGGAAAGAGACCCAGTACTTC
TRBV29-1,-,TRBD1,TRBJ2-2,CSAWTGMNTGELFF,TGCAGCGCCTGGACAGGGATGAACACCGGGGAGCTGTTTTTT
TRBV5-1,-,TRBD1,TRBJ1-5,CASSLYPRTGGVGDFWPQHF,TGCGCCAGCAGCTTGTATCCCCGGACAGGGGGCGTAGGAGACTTTTGGCCCCAGCATTTT
TRBV28,few,-,TRBJ1-4,CASARPRGNEKLFF,TGTGCCAGCGCGCGTCCCAGGGGTAATGAAAAACTGTTTTTT
TRBV5-1,-,-,TRBJ2-6,CASSLDGTSGANVLTF,TGCGCCAGCAGCTTGGATGGTACCTCTGGGGCCAACGTCCTGACTTTC
TRBV21-1,medium-sized,-,TRBJ1-4,CASTKRRAFTNEKLFF,TGTGCCAGCACTAAGCGCAGGGCGTTTACTAATGAAAAACTGTTTTTT
TRBV4-2,once,-,TRBJ2-2,CASSSNPNTGELFF,TGTGCCAGCAGCTCCAACCCGAACACCGGGGAGCTGTTTTTT
TRBV7-9,-,-,TRBJ2-4,CASSLATVGGAGKNIQYF,TGTGCCAGCAGCTTAGCGACCGTGGGGGGCGCGGGGAAAAACATTCAGTACTTC
TRBV5-1,-,-,TRBJ1-1,CASSLFGPATEAFF,TGCGCCAGCAGCTTGTTTGGGCCAGCCACTGAAGCTTTCTTT
TRBV19,-,TRBD1,TRBJ1-2,CASSPEGDRGRKGYTF,TGTGCCAGTAGTCCCGAAGGGGACAGGGGCCGTAAGGGCTACACCTTC
TRBV27,once,-,TRBJ2-3,CASSLAPPRGGPADTQYF,TGTGCCAGCAGTTTAGCCCCCCCCAGAGGAGGCCCGGCAGATACGCAGTATTTT
TRBV29-1,-,-,TRBJ1-4,CSVEDTAALFF,TGCAGCGTTGAAGATACTGCAGCACTGTTTTTT
TRBV6-4,-,TRBD2,TRBJ2-1,CASSDGAGGSNEQFF,TGTGCCAGCAGTGACGGAGCGGGAGGGTCTAATGAGCAGTTCTTC
TRBV19,-,-,TRBJ1-5,CASSIIGTALTYNQPQHF,TGTGCCAGTAGTATAATAGGGACCGCACTGACCTACAATCAGCCCCAGCATTTT
TRBV5-8,-,-,TRBJ2-1,CAGLPGRSSYNEQFF,TGTGCCGGCTTACCAGGGCGAAGCTCCTACAATGAGCAGTTCTTC
TRBV14,once,-,TRBJ1-3,CASSQPRGPSGNTIYF,TGTGCCAGCAGCCAACCCAGGGGCCCCTCTGGAAACACCATATATTTT
TRBV5-4,-,TRBD1,TRBJ1-3,CASSLAAGGLNTIYF,TGTGCCAGCAGCTTGGCGGCAGGGGGCTTAAACACCATATATTTT
TRBV2,-,-,TRBJ2-2,CASSEESLGSGELFF,TGTGCCAGCAGTGAAGAGAGTTTGGGTTCCGGGGAGCTGTTTTTT
TRBV25-1,few,-,TRBJ1-1,CASSGQANTEAFF,TGTGCCAGCAGTGGACAGGCCAACACTGAAGCTTTCTTT
TRBV28,-,TRBD2,TRBJ2-5,CASSLLGPSGSPNGAQYF,TGTGCCAGCAGTCTTCTTGGTCCTAGCGGGAGCCCCAATGGGGCCCAGTACTTC
TRBV6-6,-,-,TRBJ1-2,CASSYTYGYTF,TGTGCCAGCAGTTACACCTATGGCTACACCTTC